This T cell receptor beta chain emerged from a study of blood T cell repertoires in COVID-19. Assay used: immunoSEQ multiplex PCR; TCRdb lists only in-frame clones, some missing. The sample consists of roughly 380,000 clones, approximately 77% of them appearing once. V was cut by 6 bases and J by 3 bases, with 10 bases left in between. The CDR3 runs 13 residues. Germline V gene sequence: CDR1 MDHEN, CDR2 SYDVKM. Input material: peripheral blood. This receptor was identified in a human donor with acute or convalescent COVID-19. The donor label of this sample is uncertain. The rearrangement links TRBV28 to TRBJ2-3, with D unclear. As DNA, the CDR3 is TGTGCCAGCAGCTCGGTGACAACAGATACGCAGTATTTT. This gives the protein CASSSVTTDTQYF.